This T cell receptor (beta chain) was identified in a study of T cell repertoires in cytomegalovirus infection. As for the study in general: It was recently identified HLA-C-restricted and well-studied HLA-B-restricted CMV epitopes that the study used.

The sample holds a few counts of this clonotype. Its matching antigen is unknown. With V trimmed by 4 bases and J by 4 bases, 8 bases remained unmatched. The germline gives CDR1 SGHTA, CDR2 FQGTGA. CDR3 length: 16 residues. One entry per CDR3 protein, called by TCRdb with MiXCR from the reads. The repertoire consists of some 920,000 distinct CDR3 sequences, with about a third occurring once and the leading ten covering 13%. The chain combines TRBV7-3 with TRBJ2-1; 9 bases line up with TRBD2. The material sequenced was cultured CD8+ T cells from PBMCs, taken from culture after CMV antigen stimulation. The source of this sequence is a human donor in good health (CMV status not recorded). Some clones in this sample may be carry-over from other donors' samples. The CDR3 loop reads CASSSQAGGRYNEQFF. CDR3 sequence (DNA): TGTGCCAGCAGCTCCCAAGCGGGGGGCAGGTACAATGAGCAGTTCTTC.